The clone carrying this TCR beta chain has a handful of counts. The antigen remains unidentified. The CDR3 spans 15 residues. Germline CDR1 MDHEN, CDR2 SYDVKM. Deletions cut 5 bases from V and 3 bases from J, with 14 bases between. The data are from a study of post-analysis software for immune sequencing data. About the study: Relapsing-remitting, secondary progressive and progressive-relapsing forms of multiple sclerosis all featured among disease courses. Study-level results: Patients showed TRBV5-6, TRBV5-1 and TRBV20-1 among a handful of TRBV segments more frequent than in controls. Samples made in the same batch grouped tightly together by F measure.

The TCR beta cDNA libraries carried unique molecular identifiers. TCRdb processed the PCR reads anew with MiXCR; each CDR3 protein has one entry. The sample lists some 690,000 distinct CDR3 sequences; roughly 27% were seen once. This clonotype was obtained from a girl aged 10-17 years with multiple sclerosis. The chain is built from TRBV28 and TRBJ1-5; D possibly corresponds to TRBD1 (6 bases). Input material: blood. CDR3 DNA: TGTGCCAGCAGTCCGCCCACAGGGCCCAATCAGCCCCAGCATTTT. This encodes CASSPPTGPNQPQHF.